This T cell receptor beta chain is from a study of blood T cells in healthy people across ages. Study-level points and caveats: Across the age range, TCR beta diversity per million T cells fell in a roughly linear way.

As to this clonotype: Its specificity is not known.

Using a J-beta primer mix together with a sample-barcoded 5' primer, a second PCR was run for roughly 6 to 12 cycles. TCRdb re-called the 5' RACE reads through MiXCR, storing one row per CDR3 protein. The sample consists of around 800,000 distinct CDR3 sequences, around 62% of them appearing once. The individuals who served as donors were healthy Caucasians living in Russia, aged roughly 6 to 90. Each donor supplied about 9.6 milliliters of peripheral blood. PBMCs, at least 6.5 million per sample, were isolated. CDR1 DFQATT and CDR2 SNEGSKA come from the germline V gene (reference sequence). The length of the CDR3 is 12 residues. Trimming took off 3 bases at V and 4 bases at J, with 9 bases between the two ends.

The source of this sequence is a man younger than 40 in good health. Sequencing input: blood. The V gene is TRBV20-1, the J gene TRBJ1-2; D gene uncertain. The CDR3 DNA is TGCAGTGCTAGTGCGGGCAGCTATGGCTACACCTTC. This translates into CSASAGSYGYTF.